Each of the 19 T cell receptor beta chains below was sequenced from the same sample in a study of control samples from healthy donors and cancer patients. The data were produced by immunoSEQ multiplex PCR, yet TCRdb's version contains in-frame clones alone and is incomplete. The table has some 120,000 clones, about 87% seen once. Input material: blood. Every receptor here comes from a man between 25 and 39 years old in good health.

This clone was detected once. V usage is TRBV19 and J usage is TRBJ2-3, with D hard to call. This CDR3 has 14 residues. Germline V CDR1 and CDR2: LNHDA, SQIVND (reference sequence). V was clipped by 1 base and J by 6 bases, with 11 bases between them. This CDR3 is CASSIGTASDTQYF. The CDR3 nucleotides read TGTGCCAGTAGTATAGGCACGGCGAGCGATACGCAGTATTTT.

The chain is built from TRBV3-1 (or the pseudogene TRBV3-2) and TRBJ2-5; D unclear. From germline, CDR1 is LGHDT and CDR2 YNNKEL (reference sequence). CDR3 length: 13 amino acids. The V end was cut by 1 base, the J end by 2 bases, with 5 bases between. Here the CDR3 reads CASSQGVQETQYF. CDR3 DNA sequence: TGTGCCAGCAGCCAAGGGGTTCAAGAGACCCAGTACTTC.

The chain joins TRBV19 to TRBJ2-1; 9 bases match TRBD1. Per the germline V gene, CDR1 is LNHDA and CDR2 is SQIVND (reference sequence). The CDR3 sequence is 13 residues long. V dropped 5 bases and J dropped 6; count of bases not matched to a gene: 2. The CDR3 sequence: CASSVGQGNEQFF. The DNA for the CDR3 is TGTGCCAGTAGTGTGGGACAGGGCAATGAGCAGTTCTTC. The full variable domain, completed using reference TRBV19 and TRBJ2-1, is DGGITQSPKYLFRKEGQNVTLSCEQNLNHDAMYWYRQDPGQGLRLIYYSQIVNDFQKGDIAEGYSVSREKKESFPLTVTSAQKNPTAFYLCASSVGQGNEQFFGPGTRLTVL.

This clone occurred once. J is TRBJ2-7 and V is TRBV5-1, with TRBD1 matching 10 bases. V lost 2 bases to trimming and J lost 6 bases; unmatched junction nucleotides: 5. Germline loops: CDR1 SGHRS, CDR2 YFSETQ. The CDR3 sequence is 14 residues long. In DNA, the CDR3 is TGCGCCAGCAGCTTAAGGACAGGGGGAGGCGAGCAGTACTTC. It codes for CASSLRTGGGEQYF.

This clone was detected only once. The V gene is TRBV5-1, the J gene TRBJ2-3; tentative D call: TRBD2 (5 bases). Between the trimmed V and J ends, which lost 0 bases and 0 bases, there was a span of 14 bases. CDR3 length: 17 amino acids. Germline CDR1 and CDR2: SGHRS and YFSETQ. CDR3 amino acids: CASSLASHSVSTDTQYF. The CDR3, as DNA: TGCGCCAGCAGCTTGGCCTCTCATAGCGTTAGCACAGATACGCAGTATTTT.

The V and J genes are TRBV29-1 and TRBJ2-5, with a weak D call TRBD2 (7 bases). This CDR3 comprises 13 residues. In germline, CDR1 is SQVTM, CDR2 ANQGSEA. Trimming left V 1 base short and J 7 bases short, with 13 bases between. The CDR3 sequence is CSVEAGGRGTQYF. In DNA form, the CDR3 reads TGCAGCGTTGAAGCGGGGGGCCGGGGGACCCAGTACTTC.

The J gene is TRBJ2-5, the V gene TRBV7-8; 7 nucleotides agree with TRBD2. The length of the CDR3 is 15 residues. In germline, CDR1 is SGHVS, CDR2 FQNEAQ. V lost 2 bases, J lost 5 bases, and 8 bases stayed unmatched. CDR3 sequence (DNA): TGTGCCAGCAGCTTAACGGCGGGGGTGGGGGAGACCCAGTACTTC. Its translation is CASSLTAGVGETQYF.

The chain couples TRBV5-5 to TRBJ1-1; D not resolved. Germline CDR1 reads SGHKS; CDR2 reads YYEKEE (reference sequence). Trimming left V 0 bases short and J 1 base short, with 7 bases between. This CDR3 spans 14 amino acids. DNA of the CDR3: TGTGCCAGCAGCTTGGGGAGTGGGAACACTGAAGCTTTCTTT. Its translation is CASSLGSGNTEAFF.

The count of this clone is one. The chain joins TRBV19 to TRBJ1-1; TRBD1 aligns across 9 bases. Trimming took 10 bases from V and 5 from J; bases not matched to a gene: 14. Looked up from germline, CDR1 is LNHDA and CDR2 is SQIVND (reference sequence). The CDR3 spans 15 residues. As DNA, the CDR3 is TGTGCCACCCGGAGGGACAGGGTAAGCGGGACTGAAGCTTTCTTT. Translated, it gives CATRRDRVSGTEAFF. Complete variable domain (other parts from reference TRBV19 and TRBJ1-1): DGGITQSPKYLFRKEGQNVTLSCEQNLNHDAMYWYRQDPGQGLRLIYYSQIVNDFQKGDIAEGYSVSREKKESFPLTVTSAQKNPTAFYLCATRRDRVSGTEAFFGQGTRLTVV.

The chain couples TRBV10-2 to TRBJ1-2; a possible D gene is TRBD1 (5 bases). Per the germline V gene, CDR1 is WSHSY and CDR2 is SAAADI. The length of the CDR3 is 14 residues. Trimming cost V 3 bases and J 6 bases, with 14 bases left between them. The CDR3 region is CASSDGPRGNGYTF. The CDR3, as DNA: TGCGCCAGCAGTGATGGTCCTCGGGGGAATGGCTACACCTTC.

The chain is built from TRBV3-1 (or the pseudogene TRBV3-2) and TRBJ1-3, with no clear D. This CDR3 has 11 amino acids. The V end lost 11 bases, the J end lost 1 base, and 6 bases lay between the germline ends. Per germline, CDR1 LGHDT and CDR2 YNNKEL (reference sequence). CDR3 sequence (DNA): TGTGCCGGTTCTTCTGGAAACACCATATATTTT. This sequence encodes CAGSSGNTIYF.

The genes are TRBV7-8 and TRBJ1-2; D gene uncertain. Trimming cost V 3 bases and J 6 bases, with 11 bases left between them. CDR1 and CDR2 (germline): SGHVS, FQNEAQ. CDR3 length: 13 amino acids. CDR3 in amino acids: CASSLGRRDGYTF. As DNA, the CDR3 is TGTGCCAGCAGCTTGGGGAGAAGGGATGGCTACACCTTC.

V gene TRBV5-8 combines with J gene TRBJ1-1; D is undetermined. CDR3 size: 15 residues. V lost 2 bases and J lost 0, with 11 bases in between. Germline V CDR1 and CDR2: SGHTS, YDEGEE. CDR3 in amino acids: CASSFQPEVNTEAFF. The CDR3 DNA is TGTGCCAGCAGCTTTCAACCAGAGGTGAACACTGAAGCTTTCTTT.

This clone appeared once. The gene calls are TRBV14 and TRBJ2-5, with D tentatively TRBD1 or TRBD2 (5 bases each). Germline V gives CDR1 SGHDN, CDR2 FVKESK. Trimming took off 2 bases at V and 5 bases at J, with 21 bases between the two ends. CDR3 length: 17 residues. DNA for the CDR3: TGTGCCAGCAGCCAAAAGCGGTGGCAGGGAGAGGTTGAGACCCAGTACTTC. Translation gives CASSQKRWQGEVETQYF.

The chain links TRBV13 to TRBJ1-1; D is perhaps TRBD1 (5 bases). Germline loops: CDR1 PRHDT, CDR2 FYEKMQ (reference sequence). V was shortened by 5 bases and J by 5 bases, with 18 bases between the two germline ends. The CDR3 runs to 15 residues. CDR3 in amino acids: CASSLPLGRETEAFF. The DNA of the CDR3 is TGTGCCAGCAGCCTTCCGTTGGGCAGGGAAACTGAAGCTTTCTTT.

The J gene is TRBJ1-1, the V gene TRBV3-1 (or the pseudogene TRBV3-2), with a weak D call TRBD1 (5 bases). CDR3 size: 14 residues. V shed 0 bases and J shed 7 bases, with 12 bases lying between them. From germline, CDR1 is LGHDT and CDR2 YNNKEL (reference sequence). The CDR3 DNA is TGTGCCAGCAGCCAAGATCCGAGGGGCTTTGAAGCTTTCTTT. It encodes CASSQDPRGFEAFF.

The V call is TRBV3-1 (or the pseudogene TRBV3-2), the J call TRBJ2-2; possible D gene TRBD2, 5 bases. The ends were cut back, 0 bases at V and 7 bases at J, with 9 bases in the middle. Germline V gene sequence: CDR1 LGHDT, CDR2 YNNKEL (reference sequence). The length of the CDR3 is 14 residues. CDR3 coding DNA: TGTGCCAGCAGCCAAGATCTAGCCGTCGGGGAGCTGTTTTTT. Its translation: CASSQDLAVGELFF.

This clone showed up just once. The chain recombines TRBV27 with TRBJ2-4; D not resolved. Germline CDR1 MNHEY, CDR2 SMNVEV (reference sequence). The germline V and J ends were trimmed by 3 bases and 0 bases, with 3 bases remaining between them. The CDR3 totals 13 residues. The CDR3 protein is CASSLTAKNIQYF. In DNA form, the CDR3 reads TGTGCCAGCAGTTTGACAGCCAAAAACATTCAGTACTTC.

The chain has TRBV18 and TRBJ2-7, with no clear D. This CDR3 region has 14 residues. V lost 1 base and J lost 6, with 13 bases in between. Germline CDR1 reads KGHSH; CDR2 reads LQKENI. The CDR3: CASSPQSTVGEQYF. The CDR3 DNA is TGTGCCAGCTCACCACAGTCCACGGTAGGCGAGCAGTACTTC.